The 15 T cell receptor beta chains in this list originate from one sample, sequenced in a study of shared clonotypes between healthy human individuals. Selected positively for CCR7 and CD45RO-negative, naive CD8 cells excluded terminally differentiated effector memory CD45RA+ cells. Only in-frame clones appear in the TCRdb table, and some are missing; sequencing was by immunoSEQ multiplex PCR. The table has about 2,200,000 clones, about 92% seen once; the top ten hold roughly 1.8%. The sequencing input was naive CD8+ T cells from PBMCs. These receptor sequences come from a man aged 18 to 30 in good health. Some clones in this sample may be carry-over from other donors' samples.

The rearrangement uses TRBV27 and TRBJ1-4; D uncertain. Germline V CDR1 and CDR2: MNHEY, SMNVEV (reference sequence). Trimming pared 2 bases from V and 7 bases from J, leaving 11 bases between. This CDR3 comprises 14 residues. CDR3 protein: CASSLGRRSEKLFF. In nucleotides, the CDR3 is TGTGCCAGCAGTTTAGGCAGGCGGAGTGAAAAACTGTTTTTT.

V and J are TRBV2 and TRBJ2-7, with D uncertain. Germline V lookup: CDR1 SNHLY, CDR2 FYNNEI. There are 13 residues in the CDR3. Trimming removed 3 bases at V and 6 bases at J, with 12 bases between. The CDR3 reads CASSDSVATEQYF. The CDR3 nucleotides are TGTGCCAGCAGTGACAGCGTAGCCACCGAGCAGTACTTC.

The CDR3 DNA is TGTGCCAGTAGTAGGGGGGGAGATGAGCAGTTCTTC. This gives the protein CASSRGGDEQFF. The V call is TRBV19, the J call TRBJ2-1; 7 bases match TRBD2. The CDR3 is 12 residues long. V gave up 4 bases and J gave up 8 bases; unmatched junction bases: 2. Germline loops: CDR1 LNHDA, CDR2 SQIVND (reference sequence).

This sequence joins TRBV9 and TRBJ2-6; D is undetermined. Per the germline V gene, CDR1 is SGDLS and CDR2 is YYNGEE. V dropped 0 bases and J dropped 2 bases, with 15 bases sitting between them. This CDR3 comprises 18 residues. The CDR3 DNA follows: TGTGCCAGCAGCGTAGATTTCCGGGCCGAAACTGGGGCCAACGTCCTGACTTTC. Amino acids: CASSVDFRAETGANVLTF.

The CDR3: CATSRVNSNQPQHF. The DNA of the CDR3 is TGTGCCACCAGCAGGGTAAATAGCAATCAGCCCCAGCATTTT. This chain joins TRBV15 and TRBJ1-5; D unresolved. There are 14 residues in the CDR3. Between the trimmed V and J ends, which lost 3 bases and 0 bases, there was a span of 6 bases. The V gene's germline CDR1 is LNHNV and CDR2 YYDKDF (reference sequence).

This chain joins TRBV5-8 and TRBJ2-5; D possibly corresponds to TRBD2 (5 bases). With 0 bases removed from V and 1 base from J, the gap between germline ends came to 13 bases. CDR1 is SGHTS, CDR2 YDEGEE, per germline. The CDR3 length is 16 residues. CDR3 DNA: TGTGCCAGCAGCTTGGGGTTCGGAGGACTCCAAGAGACCCAGTACTTC. Its protein product is CASSLGFGGLQETQYF.

This sequence joins TRBV7-9 and TRBJ2-5; 7 positions agree with TRBD1. The CDR3 has 17 residues. Germline assignment: CDR1 SEHNR and CDR2 FQNEAQ (reference sequence). V lost 6 bases, J lost 5 bases, and 18 bases stayed unmatched. CDR3 sequence reads: CASRQWTGRLFVETQYF. In DNA, the CDR3 is TGTGCCAGCAGACAATGGACAGGCCGATTGTTTGTGGAGACCCAGTACTTC. Full variable domain (remainder filled in from reference TRBV7-9 and TRBJ2-5): DTGVSQNPRHKITKRGQNVTFRCDPISEHNRLYWYRQTLGQGPEFLTYFQNEAQLEKSRLLSDRFSAERPKGSFSTLEIQRTEQGDSAMYLCASRQWTGRLFVETQYFGPGTRLLVL.

The chain is built from TRBV11-3 and TRBJ2-3; 9 bases are a match to TRBD1. In germline, CDR1 is SGHNT, CDR2 YENEEA. Trimming took 1 base from V and 3 from J; bases not matched to a gene: 5. This CDR3 has 16 amino acids. DNA for the CDR3: TGTGCCAGCAGCTTAGGCGGACAGGGGTATACAGATACGCAGTATTTT. Translation gives CASSLGGQGYTDTQYF.

The chain recombines TRBV7-9 with TRBJ2-6, with 7 bases that match TRBD1. The CDR3 loop spans 16 amino acids. CDR1 and CDR2 from the germline V gene are SEHNR and FQNEAQ (reference sequence). Trimming removed 8 bases from V and 0 bases from J; junction bases left unmatched: 7. The CDR3 loop is CASRTGLPSGANVLTF. CDR3 DNA: TGTGCCAGCCGGACAGGCCTACCCTCTGGGGCCAACGTCCTGACTTTC.

V is TRBV13 and J is TRBJ2-7, with D perhaps given as TRBD1 or TRBD2 (5 bases each). The V gene's germline CDR1 is PRHDT and CDR2 FYEKMQ (reference sequence). The V end was cut by 4 bases, the J end by 5 bases, with 15 bases between. The CDR3 has 14 amino acids. In nucleotides, the CDR3 is TGTGCCAGCAGCTGGGGGACCGCAAACCACGAGCAGTACTTC. It specifies CASSWGTANHEQYF. The complete variable domain, with remaining parts taken from reference TRBV13 and TRBJ2-7, reads AAGVIQSPRHLIKEKRETATLKCYPIPRHDTVYWYQQGPGQDPQFLISFYEKMQSDKGSIPDRFSAQQFSDYHSELNMSSLELGDSALYFCASSWGTANHEQYFGPGTRLTVT.

The chain joins TRBV15 to TRBJ2-6; 7 bases align to TRBD2. The CDR3 spans 14 residues. Germline assignment: CDR1 LNHNV and CDR2 YYDKDF (reference sequence). Trimming at V came to 9 bases and at J to 3 bases, leaving 5 bases not matched to a gene. CDR3 nucleotide sequence: TGTGCCACTGGGAGGGGTGTTGGGGCCAACGTCCTGACTTTC. Its protein product is CATGRGVGANVLTF.

The rearrangement joins TRBV18 to TRBJ2-5; D gene ambiguous. The CDR3 consists of 15 residues. CDR1 KGHSH and CDR2 LQKENI come from the germline V gene. V lost 2 bases and J 1 base, leaving 11 bases between the germline ends. The CDR3 DNA reads TGTGCCAGCTCACCAGGTTCTAGGGTCCAAGAGACCCAGTACTTC. Its translation: CASSPGSRVQETQYF.

The sample holds a few counts of this clone. This sequence joins TRBV12-5 and TRBJ2-2; TRBD1 might be the D (5 bases). The germline V and J ends were trimmed by 0 bases and 6 bases, with 17 bases remaining between them. The V gene's germline CDR1 is LGHNT and CDR2 FRNRAP. The CDR3 covers 17 residues. CDR3 sequence (DNA): TGTGCTAGTGGTTTGGTTTCTCTTACAGGTAAAGCCGGGGAGCTGTTTTTT. The encoded protein is CASGLVSLTGKAGELFF.

V gene TRBV28 combines with J gene TRBJ2-7; 7 bases are a match to TRBD1. In germline, CDR1 is MDHEN, CDR2 SYDVKM. The V gene end was trimmed by 7 bases and the J gene end by 3 bases; junction bases not matched to a gene: 12. The CDR3 spans 15 residues. The CDR3 sequence is CASTLSRGLIYEQYF. The CDR3 DNA follows: TGTGCCAGCACCTTAAGCAGGGGGTTGATCTACGAGCAGTACTTC.

Written as DNA, the CDR3 is TGTGCCAGCAGCCCTCCGACGGGAGCCCATGAGCAGTTCTTC. Translating it yields CASSPPTGAHEQFF. This chain joins TRBV7-6 and TRBJ2-1, with a possible D match to TRBD2 (6 bases). The CDR3 spans 14 residues. Germline assignment: CDR1 SGHVS and CDR2 FNYEAQ. V was trimmed by 5 bases and J by 8 bases, leaving 16 bases between them.